The 3 T cell receptor beta chains listed next were all sequenced from one sample in a study of shared clonotypes between healthy human individuals. Produced via immunoSEQ multiplex PCR; TCRdb's table is partial and in-frame only. Of over a million clones listed, around 75% are singletons. The sample was memory CD4+ T cells sorted from blood. Subset given: CD45RA-negative fraction. The receptors were sampled from a man aged 18 to 29 in good health.

CDR3 DNA sequence: TGTGCCAGCAGGGAGGGATTCAATCAGCCCCAGCATTTT. Encoded protein: CASREGFNQPQHF. The rearrangement links TRBV28 to TRBJ1-5; no firm D call. CDR1 is MDHEN and CDR2 is SYDVKM in the germline V gene. Trimming removed 6 bases from V and 3 bases from J, with 9 bases in between. CDR3 length: 13 amino acids.

The V and J genes are TRBV5-1 and TRBJ2-5, with D possibly matching TRBD2 (6 bases). The V gene's germline CDR1 is SGHRS and CDR2 YFSETQ. V was clipped by 5 bases and J by 1 base, with 12 bases between them. This CDR3 has 14 amino acids. The CDR3 nucleotides are TGCGCCAGCAGGGGGGGAGGCAGCCAAGAGACCCAGTACTTC. This gives the protein CASRGGGSQETQYF.

This clone was picked up a small number of times. V is TRBV7-6 and J is TRBJ2-1, with a possible D match to TRBD2 (6 bases). V was pared by 3 bases and J by 7 bases, with 19 bases between. The CDR3 length is 16 residues. From germline, CDR1 is SGHVS and CDR2 FNYEAQ. Here the CDR3 DNA reads TGTGCCAGCAGCTTGATCGGAGGGGATACCGCGAATGAGCAGTTCTTC. Protein sequence: CASSLIGGDTANEQFF.